One and the same sample provided the 26 T cell receptor beta chains below, sequenced in a study of blood T cell repertoires in COVID-19. Generated by immunoSEQ multiplex PCR, the TCRdb table keeps only in-frame clones and is missing some. Of over 200,000 clones in the sample, about nine tenths were seen once. Input material: PBMCs or T cells enriched from blood (not recorded which). These receptors were taken from a human donor in a cohort exposed to, infected with or recovered from COVID-19 (not recorded which). The donor label of this sample is uncertain.

This clone is a singleton in its sample. This CDR3 reads CASSIALANSEQYF. The CDR3 DNA sequence: TGTGCCAGTAGTATAGCACTAGCGAACAGTGAGCAGTACTTC. V gene TRBV19 combines with J gene TRBJ2-7; 7 bases are shared with TRBD2. The CDR3 length is 14 residues. After removal of 1 base from V and 7 bases from J, the junction contained 7 bases not matched to a gene. Germline CDR1 and CDR2: LNHDA and SQIVND (reference sequence).

About this clone itself: This CDR3 is also generated by other DNA sequences in the sample. This chain connects TRBV10-3 to TRBJ1-1, with D unresolved. The V gene lost 2 bases and the J gene lost 1 base, with 5 bases spanning the gap. CDR3 length: 13 amino acids. Germline CDR1 and CDR2: ENHRY and SYGVKD. The CDR3 loop reads CAISERGNTEAFF. In DNA, the CDR3 is TGTGCCATCAGTGAGCGGGGGAACACTGAAGCTTTCTTT.

The chain recombines TRBV13 with TRBJ2-3; the D gene is possibly TRBD2 (5 bases). Trimming took 3 bases from V and 2 from J, leaving 18 bases between them. The CDR3 contains 17 residues. From germline, CDR1 is PRHDT and CDR2 FYEKMQ (reference sequence). The CDR3 protein is CASSFRRLPRVTDTQYF. The CDR3 region has the DNA TGTGCCAGCAGCTTTCGGAGGCTTCCCCGGGTCACAGATACGCAGTATTTT.

The chain is built from TRBV5-6 and TRBJ2-7, with D uncertain. CDR3 size: 11 residues. The V end lost 4 bases, the J end lost 6 bases, and 8 bases lay between the germline ends. Germline V lookup: CDR1 SGHDT, CDR2 YYEEEE. The CDR3 sequence: CASSRRGEQYF. Here the CDR3 DNA reads TGTGCCAGCAGCCGTCGCGGCGAGCAGTACTTC.

In its sample, this clone was seen once. The chain links TRBV5-8 to TRBJ1-2; D gene unclear. This CDR3 spans 16 amino acids. Germline V gene lookup returns CDR1 SGHTS and CDR2 YDEGEE. Trimming pared 2 bases from V and 0 bases from J, leaving 14 bases between. The CDR3 reads CASSFVPQVANYGYTF. The DNA of the CDR3 is TGTGCCAGCAGCTTTGTCCCGCAGGTAGCTAACTATGGCTACACCTTC.

The rearrangement uses TRBV5-1 and TRBJ1-3, with no clear D. Germline CDR1 SGHRS, CDR2 YFSETQ. The V end lost 4 bases, the J end lost 2 bases, and 7 bases lay between the germline ends. The CDR3 runs 13 residues. For the CDR3, the DNA is TGCGCCAGCAGCCCGGGAACTGGAAACACCATATATTTT. Protein sequence: CASSPGTGNTIYF. The complete variable domain, with remaining parts taken from reference TRBV5-1 and TRBJ1-3, reads KAGVTQTPRYLIKTRGQQVTLSCSPISGHRSVSWYQQTPGQGLQFLFEYFSETQRNKGNFPGRFSGRQFSNSRSEMNVSTLELGDSALYLCASSPGTGNTIYFGEGSWLTVV.

The rearrangement links TRBV30 to TRBJ1-1, with 8 nucleotides matching TRBD1. Germline V gene sequence: CDR1 GTSNPN, CDR2 SVGIG (reference sequence). The ends lost 5 bases at V and 3 bases at J; junction bases unmatched: 5. This CDR3 comprises 13 residues. The CDR3 coding sequence is TGTGCCTGGCGACAGGGGACCCACACTGAAGCTTTCTTT. Its protein is CAWRQGTHTEAFF.

This chain connects TRBV27 to TRBJ2-7; 10 bases agree with TRBD1. J was trimmed by 2 bases and V by 3 bases; bases with no gene match: 10. The CDR3 is 17 amino acids. The V gene's germline CDR1 is MNHEY and CDR2 SMNVEV (reference sequence). CDR3 residues: CASSLVRGTGAPYEQYF. The CDR3 DNA is TGTGCCAGCAGTTTGGTGCGAGGGACAGGGGCACCCTACGAGCAGTACTTC.

This rearrangement joins TRBV19 to TRBJ2-3; TRBD2 agrees at 9 bases. There are 14 residues in the CDR3. V was pared by 3 bases and J by 6 bases, with 4 bases of the junction left unmatched. Germline CDR1 and CDR2: LNHDA and SQIVND (reference sequence). The CDR3 nucleotides are TGTGCCAGTAGTATCCGGCTAGCGGGGGATACGCAGTATTTT. Translation: CASSIRLAGDTQYF.

The rearrangement links TRBV7-2 to TRBJ2-1; TRBD1 is a possible D gene (6 bases). CDR3 length: 14 residues. The V gene lost 4 bases and the J gene lost 4 bases, with 11 bases spanning the gap. The V gene's germline CDR1 is SGHTA and CDR2 FQGNSA. CDR3 protein: CASSYGTNYNEQFF. CDR3 bases: TGTGCCAGCAGCTACGGGACAAATTACAATGAGCAGTTCTTC.

V and J are TRBV19 and TRBJ2-7; 7 bases are a match to TRBD1. This CDR3 spans 14 amino acids. The trim removed 5 bases at V and 1 base at J, leaving 5 bases unmatched. From germline, CDR1 is LNHDA and CDR2 SQIVND (reference sequence). The CDR3 sequence: CASSPPGQSYEQYF. CDR3 nucleotides: TGTGCCAGTAGTCCCCCGGGACAGTCCTACGAGCAGTACTTC.

V and J are TRBV12-3 or TRBV12-4 and TRBJ1-2; D gene uncertain. With 6 bases removed from V and 8 bases from J, the gap between germline ends came to 16 bases. The CDR3 has 13 residues. The CDR3 spells CASSPREFDGYTF. In DNA, the CDR3 is TGTGCCAGCAGCCCTAGGGAGTTCGACGGCTACACCTTC.

The chain links TRBV30 to TRBJ2-1, with 7 bases lining up with TRBD1. The CDR3 spans 16 residues. CDR1 GTSNPN and CDR2 SVGIG come from the germline V gene (reference sequence). After removal of 7 bases from V and 2 bases from J, the junction contained 14 bases not matched to a gene. The chain's CDR3 is CASSSGTARPYNEQFF. In DNA, the CDR3 is TGTGCCTCCTCATCGGGGACAGCAAGGCCCTACAATGAGCAGTTCTTC.

The V gene is TRBV2, the J gene TRBJ1-2; 8 nucleotides line up with TRBD1. The ends lost 6 bases at V and 8 bases at J; junction bases unmatched: 14. From germline, CDR1 is SNHLY and CDR2 FYNNEI. CDR3 length equals 15 residues. CDR3 DNA: TGTGCCAGCAGCGAATGGTTCAGGGGGCGCGGCGGCTACACCTTC. Protein product: CASSEWFRGRGGYTF. The variable domain in full, with the rest retrieved from reference TRBV2 and TRBJ1-2, is EPEVTQTPSHQVTQMGQEVILRCVPISNHLYFYWYRQILGQKVEFLVSFYNNEISEKSEIFDDQFSVERPDGSNFTLKIRSTKLEDSAMYFCASSEWFRGRGGYTFGSGTRLTVV.

The chain has TRBV10-2 and TRBJ1-1; TRBD1 matches 7 bases. The germline gives CDR1 WSHSY, CDR2 SAAADI. Losses at the gene ends were 4 bases for V and 7 bases for J; bases not matched to a gene: 9. The CDR3 has 14 residues. The DNA of the CDR3 is TGCGCCAGCAGTGTGGTACAGGGGAGAGGTGAAGCTTTCTTT. This sequence encodes CASSVVQGRGEAFF.

The chain uses TRBV15 and TRBJ1-6; D gene unclear. The CDR3 has 21 amino acids. V was clipped by 1 base and J by 4 bases, with 26 bases between them. Germline CDR1 is LNHNV and CDR2 is YYDKDF (reference sequence). The CDR3: CATSRGVYRGFTFDYNSPLHF. The CDR3 nucleotides are TGTGCCACCAGCAGAGGAGTTTATCGGGGTTTTACTTTCGATTATAATTCACCCCTCCACTTT.

J is TRBJ2-1 and V is TRBV6-5; D is ambiguous. CDR3 length equals 14 residues. Trimming shortened V by 6 bases and J by 5 bases, and 14 bases separated the two germline ends. Germline V CDR1 and CDR2: MNHEY, SVGAGI. For the CDR3, the DNA is TGTGCCAGCAGCCCCGAGCCGAATAACAATGAGCAGTTCTTC. Its protein is CASSPEPNNNEQFF.

The chain recombines TRBV29-1 with TRBJ2-5, with TRBD2 matching 8 bases. The CDR3 has 12 amino acids. CDR1 is SQVTM and CDR2 is ANQGSEA in the germline V gene. V trimming: 6 bases; J trimming: 1 base; junction bases outside the gene matches: 1. CDR3 sequence: CSVRGGQETQYF. Written as DNA, the CDR3 is TGCAGCGTACGGGGGGGCCAAGAGACCCAGTACTTC. Looking up the rest from reference TRBV29-1 and TRBJ2-5 gives the full variable domain: SAVISQKPSRDICQRGTSLTIQCQVDSQVTMMFWYRQQPGQSLTLIATANQGSEATYESGFVIDKFPISRPNLTFSTLTVSNMSPEDSSIYLCSVRGGQETQYFGPGTRLLVL.

The rearrangement joins TRBV25-1 to TRBJ1-2, with D unclear. The germline gives CDR1 MGHDK, CDR2 SYGVNS. The CDR3 has 12 amino acids. V dropped 6 bases and J dropped 1 base, with 6 bases sitting between them. CDR3 bases: TGTGCCAGCAGACAGAATAACTATGGCTACACCTTC. Translated, it gives CASRQNNYGYTF.

V and J are TRBV5-6 and TRBJ1-4, with 7 bases matching TRBD1. This CDR3 contains 12 residues. V lost 1 base, J lost 11 bases, and 2 bases stayed unmatched. Germline V gene data show CDR1 as SGHDT and CDR2 as YYEEEE. The CDR3 DNA is TGTGCCAGCAGCTTGACAGGGGTTAAACTGTTTTTT. It encodes CASSLTGVKLFF.

This clone was found once. The rearrangement uses TRBV9 and TRBJ2-3; the match to TRBD2 covers 9 bases. After removal of 3 bases from V and 2 bases from J, the junction contained 4 bases not matched to a gene. From germline, CDR1 is SGDLS and CDR2 YYNGEE. This CDR3 region has 15 residues. CDR3 nucleotide sequence: TGTGCCAGCAGCGGCCTAGCGGGGTACACAGATACGCAGTATTTT. Its protein product is CASSGLAGYTDTQYF.

V usage is TRBV6-1 and J usage is TRBJ2-5; TRBD1 aligns across 10 bases. The CDR3 extends over 16 amino acids. V dropped 2 bases and J dropped 1; count of bases not matched to a gene: 4. The germline V gene encodes CDR1 MNHNS and CDR2 SASEGT. CDR3 nucleotides: TGTGCCAGCAGTGAAAGGGACAGGGGCCCCCAAGAGACCCAGTACTTC. Translated: CASSERDRGPQETQYF.

As for this clone: The same CDR3 is also encoded by other DNA sequences in this sample. The chain couples TRBV19 to TRBJ1-2, with D tentatively TRBD1 (6 bases). In germline, CDR1 is LNHDA, CDR2 SQIVND (reference sequence). The CDR3 covers 13 residues. Trimming stripped 4 bases from V and 2 bases from J, with 8 bases between. This chain's CDR3 is CASSTDSNYGYTF. The CDR3 DNA is TGTGCCAGTAGTACGGACAGCAACTATGGCTACACCTTC.

This clone showed up just once. V gene TRBV24-1 combines with J gene TRBJ1-2, with D possibly TRBD1 on 6 matching bases. The germline V gene has CDR1 KGHDR and CDR2 SFDVKD. V gave up 4 bases and J gave up 8 bases, with 13 bases separating them. The CDR3 is 13 amino acids. CDR3 DNA sequence: TGTGCCACCAGTGAGGGCAGGGGATTGGGCTACACCTTC. Translation: CATSEGRGLGYTF.

This chain joins TRBV28 and TRBJ2-3; 8 positions agree with TRBD2. With V trimmed by 5 bases and J by 7 bases, 11 bases remained unmatched. The CDR3 covers 15 residues. CDR1 is MDHEN and CDR2 is SYDVKM in the germline V gene. The CDR3 sequence is CASSSTSGGWYTQYF. The CDR3 DNA reads TGTGCCAGCAGTAGCACTAGCGGTGGATGGTATACGCAGTATTTT.

The CDR3 spells CASSRGQASNYGYTF. CDR3 sequence (DNA): TGTGCCAGCAGCCGTGGACAGGCCTCTAACTATGGCTACACCTTC. The chain couples TRBV6-5 to TRBJ1-2; 7 positions agree with TRBD1. The CDR3 is made up of 15 amino acids. Trimming cost V 6 bases and J 0 bases; bases outside gene matches: 7. Germline V gives CDR1 MNHEY, CDR2 SVGAGI.